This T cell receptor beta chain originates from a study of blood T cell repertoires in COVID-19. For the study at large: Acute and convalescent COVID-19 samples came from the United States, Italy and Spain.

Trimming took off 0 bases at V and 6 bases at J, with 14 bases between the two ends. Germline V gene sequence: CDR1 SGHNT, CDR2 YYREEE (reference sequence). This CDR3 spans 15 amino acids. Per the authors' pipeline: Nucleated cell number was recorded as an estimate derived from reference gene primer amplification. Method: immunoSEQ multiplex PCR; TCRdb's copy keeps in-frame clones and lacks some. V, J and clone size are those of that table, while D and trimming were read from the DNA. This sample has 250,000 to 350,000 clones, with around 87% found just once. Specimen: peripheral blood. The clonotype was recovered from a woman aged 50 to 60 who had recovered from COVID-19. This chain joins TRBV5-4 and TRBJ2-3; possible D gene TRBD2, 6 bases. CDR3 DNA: TGTGCCAGCAGCTTGGACGCCGGGAGTTCGGATACGCAGTATTTT. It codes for CASSLDAGSSDTQYF.